Listed below are T cell receptor beta chains from one sample, sequenced in a study of T cell changes during pregnancy in multiple sclerosis. Profiling relied on immunoSEQ multiplex PCR, and the TCRdb table lists in-frame clones only, not all of them. The data contain about 46,000 clones, around 93% of them singletons. Sequencing was performed on CD8+ T cells from peripheral blood mononuclear cells, taken after pregnancy. The source of these receptors is a female donor with multiple sclerosis, enrolled in a pregnancy study. Both conserved end residues are part of each CDR3. Each record gives: clone size, J gene, V gene, D gene, CDR3 length, CDR3 protein, CDR3 DNA. A D gene is named only where the DNA matches it firmly. Size is stated for part of the rows, as once, few or many counts, or as a class when the clone is expanded.

.,TRBJ1-2,TRBV7-2,.,16,CASSLKPRGSFSGYTF,TGTGCCAGCAGCTTAAAGCCCCGAGGATCGTTCTCGGGCTACACCTTC
.,TRBJ1-2,TRBV7-9,TRBD1,14,CASSQPGTGDSYTF,TGTGCCAGCAGCCAACCCGGGACAGGGGATAGCTACACCTTC
few,TRBJ1-1,TRBV29-1,.,12,CSVQGRSTEAFF,TGCAGCGTTCAGGGTAGGAGCACTGAAGCTTTCTTT
.,TRBJ2-2,TRBV9,TRBD1,16,CASRGTGVGDTGELFF,TGTGCCAGCAGAGGGACAGGGGTAGGTGACACCGGGGAGCTGTTTTTT
.,TRBJ1-1,TRBV27,TRBD1,12,CASSFRGTEAFF,TGTGCCAGCAGCTTCAGGGGGACTGAAGCTTTCTTT
.,TRBJ2-7,TRBV27,.,16,CASSLSPTSHPSVQYF,TGTGCCAGCAGTTTATCCCCGACATCCCACCCTTCGGTGCAGTACTTC
.,TRBJ1-5,TRBV11-2,.,14,CASSLAQGQWPQHF,TGTGCCAGCAGCTTAGCCCAGGGCCAATGGCCCCAGCATTTT
few,TRBJ1-2,TRBV2,TRBD1,15,CASKQGADRIYGYTF,TGTGCCAGCAAGCAGGGGGCGGACCGGATCTATGGCTACACCTTC
.,TRBJ2-1,TRBV7-9,.,13,CASSERGSDEQFF,TGTGCCAGCAGCGAGCGTGGGTCGGATGAGCAGTTCTTC
few,TRBJ1-5,TRBV28,.,14,CASSGLGSGQPQHF,TGTGCCAGCAGTGGACTCGGATCCGGTCAGCCCCAGCATTTT
.,TRBJ2-7,TRBV4-3,.,16,CASSQERRLAAYEQYF,TGCGCCAGCAGCCAAGAGCGTAGGCTAGCAGCCTACGAGCAGTACTTC
.,TRBJ2-2,TRBV5-1,.,15,CASSGGQQNTGELFF,TGCGCCAGCAGCGGGGGACAACAGAACACCGGGGAGCTGTTTTTT
once,TRBJ2-1,TRBV2,TRBD2,15,CASRNSGISPNEQFF,TGTGCCAGCAGAAATAGCGGGATTAGTCCCAATGAGCAGTTCTTC
.,TRBJ2-2,TRBV9,TRBD2,13,CASSLGGAGELFF,TGTGCCAGCAGCCTCGGGGGGGCCGGGGAGCTGTTTTTT
.,TRBJ2-5,TRBV28,.,15,CASSLYLGAAGTQYF,TGTGCCAGCAGTTTATATTTGGGAGCGGCGGGGACCCAGTACTTC
.,TRBJ2-7,TRBV27,TRBD1,16,CASSSRGQDYSYEQYF,TGTGCCAGCAGTTCAAGGGGACAGGACTACTCCTACGAGCAGTACTTC
.,TRBJ2-1,TRBV7-3,TRBD2,13,CASSLGGSGEQFF,TGTGCCAGCAGCTTGGGAGGGTCGGGTGAGCAGTTCTTC
.,TRBJ2-1,TRBV28,.,12,CASSLSTYEQFF,TGTGCCAGCAGTTTGTCTACTTATGAGCAGTTCTTC
.,TRBJ2-5,TRBV7-2,TRBD2,16,CASSIRGLAGQETQYF,TGTGCCAGCAGCATTAGGGGACTAGCGGGGCAAGAGACCCAGTACTTC
once,TRBJ2-1,TRBV7-9,TRBD2,16,CASSSTVTSGRGEQFF,TGTGCCAGCAGCTCCACAGTGACTAGCGGGAGAGGTGAGCAGTTCTTC
.,TRBJ2-1,TRBV7-6,TRBD2,18,CASSPRLAGAESYNEQFF,TGTGCCAGCAGCCCCCGGTTAGCGGGCGCTGAATCCTACAATGAGCAGTTCTTC
.,TRBJ2-1,TRBV9,.,17,CASSVDKAASSYNEQFF,TGTGCCAGCAGCGTTGATAAAGCGGCGAGCTCCTACAATGAGCAGTTCTTC
.,TRBJ2-7,TRBV27,TRBD1,15,CASSFWGQEGYEQYF,TGTGCCAGCAGTTTTTGGGGACAGGAGGGTTACGAGCAGTACTTC
.,TRBJ2-7,TRBV6-1,TRBD1,16,CASSEALGQAPYEQYF,TGTGCCAGCAGTGAAGCATTAGGACAGGCCCCCTACGAGCAGTACTTC